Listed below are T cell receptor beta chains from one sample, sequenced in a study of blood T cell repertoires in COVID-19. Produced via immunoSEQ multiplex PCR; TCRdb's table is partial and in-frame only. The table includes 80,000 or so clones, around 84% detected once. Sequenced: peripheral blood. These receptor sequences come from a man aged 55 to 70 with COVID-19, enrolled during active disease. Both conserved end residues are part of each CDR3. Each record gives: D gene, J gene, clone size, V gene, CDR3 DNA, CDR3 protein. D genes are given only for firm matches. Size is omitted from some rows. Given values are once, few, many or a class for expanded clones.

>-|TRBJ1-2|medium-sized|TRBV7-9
TGTGCCAGCAGCCCAAGCGGGCAGGGTGGGACTGGCTACACCTTC
CASSPSGQGGTGYTF
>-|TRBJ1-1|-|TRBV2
TGTGCCAGCAGTGAGGGAGCGAACACTGAAGCTTTCTTT
CASSEGANTEAFF
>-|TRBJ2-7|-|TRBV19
TGTGCCAGTAGTAAAGCGGGACACCCCAACTCCTACGAGCAGTACTTC
CASSKAGHPNSYEQYF
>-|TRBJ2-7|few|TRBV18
TGTGCCAGCTCAAGAAACCGGGACTTCACAGCCGACGAGCAGTACTTC
CASSRNRDFTADEQYF
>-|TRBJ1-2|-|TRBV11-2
TGTGCCAGCAGCTTAGGTGCTGACAGGGGCTACACCTTC
CASSLGADRGYTF
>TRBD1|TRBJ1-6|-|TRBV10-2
TGCGCCAGCAAGGACAGGGAGGCCCCCTATAATTCACCCCTCCACTTT
CASKDREAPYNSPLHF
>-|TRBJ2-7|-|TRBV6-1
TGTGCCAGCAGTGAAGCGGGGGGAATAAACTACGAGCAGTACTTC
CASSEAGGINYEQYF
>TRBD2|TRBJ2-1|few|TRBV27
TGTGCCAGCAGTTCAGGGCGGGGGAGAAAGCAGTTCTTC
CASSSGRGRKQFF
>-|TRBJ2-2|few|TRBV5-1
TGCGCCAGCAGCTTAGGGGCGGCGAACACCGGGGAGCTGTTTTTT
CASSLGAANTGELFF
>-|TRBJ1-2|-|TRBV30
TGTGCCTGGAGCCCCGCGGATGGCTACACCTTC
CAWSPADGYTF
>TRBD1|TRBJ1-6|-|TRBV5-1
TGCGCCAGCAGCTTGGGAAGTGGGACAGAGAATTCACCCCTCCACTTT
CASSLGSGTENSPLHF
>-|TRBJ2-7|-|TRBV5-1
TGCGCCAGCAGCTTGGAGTTGCGGTACGAGCAGTACTTC
CASSLELRYEQYF
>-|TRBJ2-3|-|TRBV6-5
TGTGCCAGCAGCCGACAAAGCACAGATACGCAGTATTTT
CASSRQSTDTQYF
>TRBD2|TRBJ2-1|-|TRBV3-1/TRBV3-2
TGTGCCAGCAGCCAAGAGTTTAGCGGGGGGGCCGTCAATGAGCAGTTCTTC
CASSQEFSGGAVNEQFF
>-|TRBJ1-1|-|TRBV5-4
TGTGCCAGCAGCTTGCAGGGGTTCATGGTAGCTTTCTTT
CASSLQGFMVAFF
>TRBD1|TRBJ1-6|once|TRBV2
TGTGCCAGCCGACCAGGGGGCTCCTATAATTCACCCCTCCACTTT
CASRPGGSYNSPLHF
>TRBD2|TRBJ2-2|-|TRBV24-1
TGTGCCACCAGTGATCAAAGACGGGAGGCCGGGGAGCTGTTTTTT
CATSDQRREAGELFF
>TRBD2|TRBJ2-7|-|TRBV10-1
TGCGCCAGCAGTGAGGACCCGACCGCTAGCGGGAGGCCCATGGTCGAGCAGTACTTC
CASSEDPTASGRPMVEQYF
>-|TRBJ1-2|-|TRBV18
TGTGCCAGCTCACCAGAGGAGGATCGGGGCTACACCTTC
CASSPEEDRGYTF
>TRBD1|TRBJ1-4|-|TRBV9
TGTGCCAGCAGCGTAGATGCGACAGGGGTAGAGGAAAAACTGTTTTTT
CASSVDATGVEEKLFF
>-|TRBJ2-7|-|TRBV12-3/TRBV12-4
TGTGCCAGCAGCCGAGAGGGCTTCTACGAGCAGTACTTC
CASSREGFYEQYF
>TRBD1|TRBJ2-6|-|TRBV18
TGTGCCAGCTCAGCAAGAATGGCCGGGACAGGGGCACTCTCTGGGGCCAACGTCCTGACTTTC
CASSARMAGTGALSGANVLTF